The 3 T cell receptor beta chains presented below share a single source sample, sequenced in a study of vaccination and CD4 T cells after COVID-19. Their cognate antigens are unknown. Cultured CD4+ T-cell DNA underwent Oncomine TCR Beta short-read sequencing. TCRdb processed the PCR reads anew with MiXCR; each CDR3 protein has one entry. The sample has about 21,000 distinct CDR3 sequences, 26% seen once. Indicated treatment: approximately nine-day PBMC culture with coronavirus spike peptide pools or control peptides (ViraFEST assay). The source material was cultured CD4+ T cells from blood. All receptors come from a human donor with COVID-19.

CDR3: CASSYSGQSNQPQHF. CDR3 nucleotides: TGTGCCAGCAGTTACAGTGGACAGAGCAATCAGCCCCAGCATTTT. The chain uses TRBV6-5 and TRBJ1-5, with D possibly matching TRBD1 (6 bases). Germline CDR1 is MNHEY and CDR2 is SVGAGI. The CDR3 runs to 15 residues. Trimming pared 2 bases from V and 1 base from J, leaving 9 bases between.

This clonotype was seen only a few times. The chain recombines TRBV7-8 with TRBJ1-4, with D tentatively TRBD1 (6 bases). Germline loops: CDR1 SGHVS, CDR2 FQNEAQ. Trimming took 2 bases from V and 5 from J, leaving 12 bases between them. There are 15 residues in the CDR3. Here the CDR3 reads CASSLQGRGNEKLFF. The CDR3 DNA sequence: TGTGCCAGCAGCTTACAGGGGAGGGGGAATGAAAAACTGTTTTTT.

The chain recombines TRBV7-6 with TRBJ1-5; TRBD1 matches 7 bases. Per the germline V gene, CDR1 is SGHVS and CDR2 is FNYEAQ. There are 15 residues in the CDR3. With 2 bases clipped from V and 4 bases from J, the junction kept 5 bases outside the gene matches. CDR3 protein: CASSLLGGVNQPQHF. The CDR3 DNA reads TGTGCCAGCAGCTTACTAGGGGGCGTAAATCAGCCCCAGCATTTT.